This note documents a single T cell receptor (beta chain) sequence. Participant ages covered roughly 18 to 89 years across 24 US areas. The data belong to a study of blood T cell repertoires in COVID-19. Study-wide background: Among Cohort 3 donors, those recovered had two negative PCRs, clearance, or symptom resolution. Sample material is recorded as cDNA or gDNA derived from T cells, B-cell-depleted T cells, or PBMCs.

CDR1 LGHNT and CDR2 FRNRAP come from the germline V gene. V shed 6 bases and J shed 4 bases, with 15 bases lying between them. CDR3 length: 14 amino acids. Per the study methods: Amplified reference gene primers provided the basis for estimating nucleated cell counts. Generated by immunoSEQ multiplex PCR, the TCRdb table keeps only in-frame clones and is missing some. Clonal size and the V and J genes are those of that table, whereas D and trimming came from the DNA. The table includes 150,000 to 200,000 clones, 86% detected once. The receptor's source is a woman in her forties in a cohort exposed to, infected with or recovered from COVID-19 (not recorded which). Sequenced material: PBMCs or T cells enriched from blood (not recorded which). The gene calls are TRBV12-5 and TRBJ1-2; TRBD1 might be the D (5 bases). The CDR3 region has the DNA TGTGCTAGTGGCCTTGCTGGGGCCGTCTATGGCTACACCTTC. Translation gives CASGLAGAVYGYTF.